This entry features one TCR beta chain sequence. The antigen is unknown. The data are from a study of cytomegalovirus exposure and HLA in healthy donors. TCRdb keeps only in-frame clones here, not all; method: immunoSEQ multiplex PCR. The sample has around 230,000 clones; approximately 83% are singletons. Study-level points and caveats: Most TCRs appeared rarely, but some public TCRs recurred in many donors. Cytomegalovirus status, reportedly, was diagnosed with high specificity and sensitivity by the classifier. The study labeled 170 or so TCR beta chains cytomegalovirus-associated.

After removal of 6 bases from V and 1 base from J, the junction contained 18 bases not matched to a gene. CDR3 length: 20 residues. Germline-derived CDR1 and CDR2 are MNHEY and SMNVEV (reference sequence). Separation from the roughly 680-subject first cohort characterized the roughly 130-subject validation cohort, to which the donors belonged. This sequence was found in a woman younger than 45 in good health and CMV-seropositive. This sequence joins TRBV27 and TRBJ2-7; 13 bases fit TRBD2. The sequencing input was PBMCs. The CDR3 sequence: CASRVKEGRTSGRRSYEQYF. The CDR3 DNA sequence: TGTGCCAGCAGAGTTAAGGAAGGACGGACTAGCGGGAGACGGTCCTACGAGCAGTACTTC.